This T cell receptor beta chain was recorded in a study of cytotoxic CD8 clonotypes in ibrutinib-treated CLL. Study-wide findings and caveats: Ibrutinib response saw clonality rise, and progression saw it return toward baseline.

Profiled with immunoSEQ multiplex PCR; TCRdb holds only in-frame clones, not every one. Among some 200,000 clones, 79% were seen once, and the ten largest hold over 9.5%. The germline V gene has CDR1 MNHNY and CDR2 SVGAGI (reference sequence). The CDR3 covers 12 residues. V lost 7 bases and J lost 11; bases outside the gene matches: 7. Worth noting for this clone: Its specificity is unknown.

The source material was PBMCs, sampled after 12 months of ibrutinib treatment. The chain recombines TRBV6-6 with TRBJ1-1, with 10 bases that match TRBD1. This TCR was recovered from a human donor with chronic lymphocytic leukemia. The CDR3 here is CASIGQGVWAFF. The CDR3, as DNA: TGTGCCAGCATCGGACAGGGGGTATGGGCTTTCTTT.